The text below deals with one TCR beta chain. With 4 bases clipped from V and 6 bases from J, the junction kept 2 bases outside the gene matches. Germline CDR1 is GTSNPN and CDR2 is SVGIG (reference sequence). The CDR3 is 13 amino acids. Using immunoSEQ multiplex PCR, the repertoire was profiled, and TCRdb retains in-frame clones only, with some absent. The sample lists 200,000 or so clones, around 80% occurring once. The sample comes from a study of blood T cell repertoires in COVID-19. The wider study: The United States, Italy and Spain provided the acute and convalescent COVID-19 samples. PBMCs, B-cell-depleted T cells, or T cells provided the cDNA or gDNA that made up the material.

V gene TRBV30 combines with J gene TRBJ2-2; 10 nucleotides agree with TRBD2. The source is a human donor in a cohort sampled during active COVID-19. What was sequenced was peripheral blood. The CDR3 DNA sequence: TGTGCCTGGATAAGCGGGAGGGCCGGGGAGCTGTTTTTT. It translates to CAWISGRAGELFF.